This T cell receptor (beta chain) emerged from a study of high-grade serous ovarian cancer treatment subgroups. As for the study in general: Each sample yielded on average about 7,000 unique TCR beta rearrangements from some 14,000 reads. Study-wide points: Clonal relatedness tracked neoantigen level, and by trend copy number and mutation load. Only CDR3 was analyzed; CDR1 and CDR2 were not. Bulk tumor TCR sequencing gave no spatial information.

This clone was seen a few times. Its specificity is unknown. Tumor samples were taken before definitive surgery or chemotherapy. Germline CDR1 and CDR2: SGHRS and YFSETQ. The V and J ends lost 5 bases and 2 bases, in that order; junction bases with no gene match: 11. The CDR3 sequence is 16 residues long. Assay used: immunoSEQ multiplex PCR; TCRdb lists only in-frame clones, some missing. Altogether some 40,000 clones are present, 70% to 80% being singletons, with the ten largest covering around 3.3%. Sequences were obtained from tumor tissue. J is TRBJ2-7 and V is TRBV5-1; TRBD1 matches at 9 bases. The TCR sequence derives from a human donor with high-grade serous ovarian cancer. CDR3 sequence: CASSQPRDRATYEQYF. CDR3 nucleotides: TGCGCCAGCAGTCAGCCCCGGGACAGGGCCACCTACGAGCAGTACTTC.